Listed below are T cell receptor beta chains from one sample, sequenced in a study of blood T cell repertoires in COVID-19. The data were produced by immunoSEQ multiplex PCR, yet TCRdb's version contains in-frame clones alone and is incomplete. The table includes approximately 300,000 clones, around 90% detected once. The source material was peripheral blood. These receptors all stem from a woman aged 30 to 39 with COVID-19, enrolled during active disease. Each CDR3 is given with its conserved first and last residue. D genes are given only for firm matches. The size field is filled for only some rows; it gives once, few, many or a size class.

j_gene,v_gene,abundance,d_gene,CDR3nt,CDR3aa
TRBJ1-2,TRBV10-1,.,.,TGCGCCAGCAGTGAGTCCGGGATGAACTATGGCTACACCTTC,CASSESGMNYGYTF
TRBJ1-5,TRBV4-2,.,.,TGTGCCAGCAGCCAAGATCGAGCGCGGGGGGCGTTGGGGCAGCCCCAGCATTTT,CASSQDRARGALGQPQHF
TRBJ1-1,TRBV28,.,.,TGTGCCAGCAGCCGGTCGGGGAGGTACACTGAAGCTTTCTTT,CASSRSGRYTEAFF
TRBJ2-5,TRBV2,.,.,TGTGCCAGCAGTGGGCGGGGCCGCCAAGAGACCCAGTACTTC,CASSGRGRQETQYF
TRBJ1-2,TRBV5-1,.,TRBD1,TGCGCCAGCAGCTCCTTACCCGGGACAGGGAGATATGGCTACACCTTC,CASSSLPGTGRYGYTF
TRBJ2-7,TRBV30,few,TRBD1,TGTGCCTGGAGTTCAGGGGGCCTTATCTACGAGCAGTACTTC,CAWSSGGLIYEQYF
TRBJ2-7,TRBV2,.,.,TGTGCCAGCAGTGGCCCCAAGGCAGGATACCACGAGCAGTACTTC,CASSGPKAGYHEQYF
TRBJ1-4,TRBV18,.,.,TGTGCCAGCTCACCGAAGGGGGAAAAACTGTTTTTT,CASSPKGEKLFF
TRBJ1-1,TRBV7-8,.,.,TGTGCCAGCAGCTTAGAGGGGCAGAACACTGAAGCTTTCTTT,CASSLEGQNTEAFF
TRBJ2-1,TRBV4-3,.,TRBD2,TGCGCCAGCAGCCAAGATGGACTAGCGGGTATCTCCTACAATGAGCAGTTCTTC,CASSQDGLAGISYNEQFF
TRBJ2-7,TRBV9,.,TRBD2,TGTGCCAGCAGCGTAGAAGTAGCGGGAGTTACGTACTTC,CASSVEVAGVTYF
TRBJ1-2,TRBV28,.,.,TGTGCCAGCAGTTCCGATGGGACACCCTATGGCTACACCTTC,CASSSDGTPYGYTF
TRBJ1-2,TRBV24-1,few,TRBD1,TGTGCCACCAGTCCCCGGACAGGGGGCAAATACACCTTC,CATSPRTGGKYTF
TRBJ1-6,TRBV28,.,TRBD1,TGTGCCAGCAGTCCGGACAGGGTTCAGGCCCTCCACTTT,CASSPDRVQALHF
TRBJ1-2,TRBV5-8,.,.,TGTGCCAGCAGCTTCGGGGGCGGGGGTAGAGGCTACACCTTC,CASSFGGGGRGYTF
TRBJ1-1,TRBV5-1,.,TRBD1,TGCGCCAGCAGCTCCACAGGGGGTTGGACTGAAGCTTTCTTT,CASSSTGGWTEAFF
TRBJ1-5,TRBV6-6,.,.,TGTGCCAGCAGTTACACAGAGGACTACGGGCAGCCCCAGCATTTT,CASSYTEDYGQPQHF
TRBJ1-1,TRBV30,.,.,TGTGCCTGGAGTGTGCGGGGCGGGACTGAAGCTTTCTTT,CAWSVRGGTEAFF
TRBJ1-2,TRBV7-8,.,.,TGTGCCAGCAGCGCCGACAGCTATGGCTACACCTTC,CASSADSYGYTF
TRBJ1-1,TRBV29-1,.,.,TGCAGCGCCCCGGGTCAGGGGAACACTGAAGCTTTCTTT,CSAPGQGNTEAFF
TRBJ2-4,TRBV7-2,once,TRBD2,TGTGCCAGCAGCTTTCCGTCGAAACTAGCGGTGGCCAAAAACATTCAGTACTTC,CASSFPSKLAVAKNIQYF
TRBJ2-1,TRBV21-1,.,.,TGTGCCAGCAGCAAAGGACAGTCCCCCGGCAATGAGCAGTTCTTC,CASSKGQSPGNEQFF
TRBJ2-5,TRBV4-3,.,TRBD1,TGCGCCAGCAGCCAAGGCGGACAGGTCCAAGAGACCCAGTACTTC,CASSQGGQVQETQYF
TRBJ1-6,TRBV6-6,.,.,TGTGCCACCCAGAATTATAATTCACCCCTCCACTTT,CATQNYNSPLHF
TRBJ2-7,TRBV5-1,once,TRBD1,TGCGCCAGCAGCTCCACAGGGGTTCCCTTCGAGCAGTACTTC,CASSSTGVPFEQYF
TRBJ2-7,TRBV19,once,TRBD1,TGTGCCAGTAGTCTTGAGACAGGGGGCAACGAGCAGTACTTC,CASSLETGGNEQYF
TRBJ2-3,TRBV3-1/TRBV3-2,.,.,TGTGCCAGCAGCCAACGCGGAGGATCCACAGATACGCAGTATTTT,CASSQRGGSTDTQYF
TRBJ1-1,TRBV4-3,.,.,TGCGCCAGCGGCCGGACAGCCAACACTGAAGCTTTCTTT,CASGRTANTEAFF
TRBJ2-7,TRBV30,.,TRBD2,TGTGCCTGGAGTCTTACTAGCGGTTCCTACGAGCAGTACTTC,CAWSLTSGSYEQYF
TRBJ1-2,TRBV5-1,.,.,TGCGCCAGCAGCTTAGAGTGGAACTATGGCTACACCTTC,CASSLEWNYGYTF
TRBJ1-5,TRBV5-1,.,.,TGCGCCAGCAGCTTTACAGGGAATAGCAATCAGCCCCAGCATTTT,CASSFTGNSNQPQHF
TRBJ1-6,TRBV30,.,.,TGTGCCTGGAGACAGGGTTCTAGCTCCTATAATTCACCCCTCCACTTT,CAWRQGSSSYNSPLHF
TRBJ1-1,TRBV5-1,.,.,TGCGCCAGCAGCTTGGTAGTCTCGAACACTGAAGCTTTCTTT,CASSLVVSNTEAFF
TRBJ1-2,TRBV15,.,.,TGTGCCACCAGCAGAGAAGCATTGGTGTATGGCTACACCTTC,CATSREALVYGYTF
TRBJ1-5,TRBV30,few,.,TGTGCCTGGAGTAGGCGACAGGGCAATCAGCCCCAGCATTTT,CAWSRRQGNQPQHF
TRBJ1-1,TRBV6-6,.,.,TGTGCCAGCAGCCACTCCTGGGCTGGGACTGAAGCTTTCTTT,CASSHSWAGTEAFF
TRBJ2-1,TRBV4-3,.,TRBD2,TGCGCCAGCAGCCAGGGGACTAGCAGCGGGCAGTTCTTC,CASSQGTSSGQFF
TRBJ2-3,TRBV4-1,.,.,TGCGCCAGCAGCCAAGCGCGAGGAGAAGATACGCAGTATTTT,CASSQARGEDTQYF
TRBJ2-7,TRBV27,.,.,TGTGCCAGCAGTCAAAGCGGCTACGAGCAGTACTTC,CASSQSGYEQYF
TRBJ2-1,TRBV10-1,.,TRBD2,TGCGCCAGCAGTGAGGCCCCCCTAGCGGGAGCTTACAATGAGCAGTTCTTC,CASSEAPLAGAYNEQFF
TRBJ2-1,TRBV7-9,.,TRBD1,TGTGCCAGCAGTCCGCCAGGACAGGGATACAATGAGCAGTTCTTC,CASSPPGQGYNEQFF
TRBJ2-7,TRBV4-1,.,TRBD1,TGCGCCAGCAGCCAGGACAGGGTCCGGGGGGAGCAGTACTTC,CASSQDRVRGEQYF
TRBJ2-4,TRBV24-1,.,.,TGTGCCACCAGTGACGGACAACTAGCCAAAAACATTCAGTACTTC,CATSDGQLAKNIQYF
TRBJ1-4,TRBV5-8,.,.,TGTGCCAGCAGCTTGATCCGGGGTGAAAAACTGTTTTTT,CASSLIRGEKLFF
TRBJ2-7,TRBV6-5,.,TRBD1,TGTGCCAGCAGTTCCCTGGACAGGTTGGGCAACGAGCAGTACTTC,CASSSLDRLGNEQYF
TRBJ1-1,TRBV7-8,once,.,TGTGCCAGCAGCTTAGATATATTTGGGGAGGAGCACACTGAAGCTTTCTTT,CASSLDIFGEEHTEAFF
TRBJ2-1,TRBV7-6,.,.,TGTGCCAGCAGCTTGGGGAGTGGTAATGAGCAGTTCTTC,CASSLGSGNEQFF
TRBJ2-1,TRBV4-1,.,.,TGCGCCAGCAGCCAAGGGTTCAGGGAAAATGAGCAGTTCTTC,CASSQGFRENEQFF
TRBJ1-3,TRBV7-2,.,.,TGTGCCAGCAGCTTAGTGGTTGCACACTCTGGAAACACCATATATTTT,CASSLVVAHSGNTIYF
TRBJ2-3,TRBV4-1,.,.,TGCGCCAGCAGCCAAGGGCCAGGGGCTAGCACAGATACGCAGTATTTT,CASSQGPGASTDTQYF
TRBJ2-1,TRBV19,.,TRBD2,TGTGCCAGTAGTGGGCTTAGCGGGGCCAAAAATGAGCAGTTCTTC,CASSGLSGAKNEQFF
TRBJ2-2,TRBV5-1,.,.,TGCGCCAGCAGCTTGGAGTATAGGGGCACCGGGGAGCTGTTTTTT,CASSLEYRGTGELFF
TRBJ2-1,TRBV7-9,.,TRBD2,TGTGCCAGCAGCATCGGACTAGTCTCCCACAATGAGCAGTTCTTC,CASSIGLVSHNEQFF